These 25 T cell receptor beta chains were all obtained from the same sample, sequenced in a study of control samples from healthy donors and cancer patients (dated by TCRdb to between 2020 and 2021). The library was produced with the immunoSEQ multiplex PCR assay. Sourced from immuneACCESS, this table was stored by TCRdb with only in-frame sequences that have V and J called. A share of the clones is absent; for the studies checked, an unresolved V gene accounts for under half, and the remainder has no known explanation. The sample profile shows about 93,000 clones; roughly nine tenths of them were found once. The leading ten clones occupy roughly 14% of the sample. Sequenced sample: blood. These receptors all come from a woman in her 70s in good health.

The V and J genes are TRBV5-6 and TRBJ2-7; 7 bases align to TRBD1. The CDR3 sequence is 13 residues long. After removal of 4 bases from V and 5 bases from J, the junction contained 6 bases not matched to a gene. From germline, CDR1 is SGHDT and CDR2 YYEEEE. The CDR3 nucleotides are TGTGCCAGCAGCAGACAGGGAATCGACGAGCAGTACTTC. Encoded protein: CASSRQGIDEQYF.

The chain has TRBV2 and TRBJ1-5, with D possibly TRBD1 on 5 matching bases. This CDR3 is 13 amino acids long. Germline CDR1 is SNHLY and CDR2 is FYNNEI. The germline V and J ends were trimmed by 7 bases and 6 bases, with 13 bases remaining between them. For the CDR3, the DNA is TGTGCCAGCAATTGGGACGGGGGTCAGCCCCAGCATTTT. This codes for CASNWDGGQPQHF.

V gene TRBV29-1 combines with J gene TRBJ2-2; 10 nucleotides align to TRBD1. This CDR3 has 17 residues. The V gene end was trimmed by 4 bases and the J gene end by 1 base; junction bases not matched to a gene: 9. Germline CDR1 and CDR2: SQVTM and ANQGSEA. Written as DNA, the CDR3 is TGCAGCGTTGCTGAACTCCGGGACAGGGGGAACACCGGGGAGCTGTTTTTT. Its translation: CSVAELRDRGNTGELFF.

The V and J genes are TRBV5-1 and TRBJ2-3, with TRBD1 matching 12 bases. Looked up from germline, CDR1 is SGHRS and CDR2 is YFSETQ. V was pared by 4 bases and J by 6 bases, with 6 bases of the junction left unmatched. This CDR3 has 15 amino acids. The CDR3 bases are TGCGCCAGCAGCCCAGGGACAGGGGGCCAGGATACGCAGTATTTT. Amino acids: CASSPGTGGQDTQYF.

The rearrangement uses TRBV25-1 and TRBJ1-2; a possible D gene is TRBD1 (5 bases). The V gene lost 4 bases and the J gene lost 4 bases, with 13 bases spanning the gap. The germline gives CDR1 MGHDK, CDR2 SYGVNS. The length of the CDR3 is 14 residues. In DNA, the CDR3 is TGTGCCAGCAGTGTTACAGGCGGAAGCTATGGCTACACCTTC. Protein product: CASSVTGGSYGYTF.

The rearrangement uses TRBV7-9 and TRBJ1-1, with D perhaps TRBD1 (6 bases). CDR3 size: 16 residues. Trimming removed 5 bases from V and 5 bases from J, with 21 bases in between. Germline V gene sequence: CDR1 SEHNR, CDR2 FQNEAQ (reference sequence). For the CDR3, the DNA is TGTGCCAGCAGCCCCCGAGGGGGGACTAGGACGACTGAAGCTTTCTTT. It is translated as CASSPRGGTRTTEAFF.

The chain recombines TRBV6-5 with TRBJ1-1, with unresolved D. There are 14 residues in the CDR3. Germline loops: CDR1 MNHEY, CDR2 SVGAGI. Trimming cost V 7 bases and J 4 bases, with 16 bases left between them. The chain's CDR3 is CASIPSGVITEAFF. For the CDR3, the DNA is TGTGCCAGCATCCCTTCTGGGGTGATCACTGAAGCTTTCTTT.

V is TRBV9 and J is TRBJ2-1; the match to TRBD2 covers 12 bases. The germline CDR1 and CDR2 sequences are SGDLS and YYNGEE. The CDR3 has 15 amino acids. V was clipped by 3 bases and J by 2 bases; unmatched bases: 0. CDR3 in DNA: TGTGCCAGCAGCGCTAGCGGGAGGGCCTACAATGAGCAGTTCTTC. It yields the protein CASSASGRAYNEQFF.

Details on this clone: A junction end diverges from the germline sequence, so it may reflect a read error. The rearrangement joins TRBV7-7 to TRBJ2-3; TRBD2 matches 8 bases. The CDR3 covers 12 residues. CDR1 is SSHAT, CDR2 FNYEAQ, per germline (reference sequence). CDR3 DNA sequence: TGTGCTAGCAGCCCGGGAGGGTATACGCAGTATTTT. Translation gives CASSPGGYTQYF.

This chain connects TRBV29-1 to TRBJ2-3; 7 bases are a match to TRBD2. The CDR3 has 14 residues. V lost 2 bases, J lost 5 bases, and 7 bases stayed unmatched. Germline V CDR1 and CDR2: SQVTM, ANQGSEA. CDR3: CSVERWGGIDTQYF. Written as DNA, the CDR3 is TGCAGCGTTGAACGGTGGGGGGGGATAGATACGCAGTATTTT.

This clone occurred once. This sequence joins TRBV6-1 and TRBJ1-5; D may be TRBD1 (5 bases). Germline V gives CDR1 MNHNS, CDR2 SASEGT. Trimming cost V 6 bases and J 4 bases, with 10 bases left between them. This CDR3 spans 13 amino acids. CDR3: CASRQGLNQPQHF. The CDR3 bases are TGTGCCAGCAGGCAGGGTTTGAATCAGCCCCAGCATTTT.

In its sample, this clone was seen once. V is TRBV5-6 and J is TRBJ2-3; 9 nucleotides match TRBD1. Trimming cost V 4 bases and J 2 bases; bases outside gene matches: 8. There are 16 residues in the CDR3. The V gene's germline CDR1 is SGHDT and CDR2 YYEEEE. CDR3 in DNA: TGTGCCAGCAGCCTCGGACAGGGGTTTTTCACAGATACGCAGTATTTT. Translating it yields CASSLGQGFFTDTQYF. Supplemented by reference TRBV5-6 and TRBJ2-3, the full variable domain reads DAGVTQSPTHLIKTRGQQVTLRCSPKSGHDTVSWYQQALGQGPQFIFQYYEEEERQRGNFPDRFSGHQFPNYSSELNVNALLLGDSALYLCASSLGQGFFTDTQYFGPGTRLTVL.

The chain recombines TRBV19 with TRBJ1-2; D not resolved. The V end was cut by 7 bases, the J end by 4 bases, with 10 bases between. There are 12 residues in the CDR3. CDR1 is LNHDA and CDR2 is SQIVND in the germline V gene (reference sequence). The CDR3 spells CASMGTRYGYTF. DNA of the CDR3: TGTGCCAGTATGGGAACCCGCTATGGCTACACCTTC.

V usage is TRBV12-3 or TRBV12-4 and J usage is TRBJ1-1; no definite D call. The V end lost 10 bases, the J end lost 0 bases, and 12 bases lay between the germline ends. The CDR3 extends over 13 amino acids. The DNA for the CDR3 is TGTGCCACAGGACTGAACATGAACACTGAAGCTTTCTTT. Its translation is CATGLNMNTEAFF.

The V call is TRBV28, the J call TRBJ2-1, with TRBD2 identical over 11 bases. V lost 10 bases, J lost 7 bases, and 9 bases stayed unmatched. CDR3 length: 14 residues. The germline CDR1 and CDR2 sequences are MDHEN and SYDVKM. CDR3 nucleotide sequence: TGTGCCACCTGTACTAGCGGGAGTGTAAATGAGCAGTTCTTC. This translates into CATCTSGSVNEQFF. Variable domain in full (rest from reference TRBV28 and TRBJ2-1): DVKVTQSSRYLVKRTGEKVFLECVQDMDHENMFWYRQDPGLGLRLIYFSYDVKMKEKGDIPEGYSVSREKKERFSLILESASTNQTSMYLCATCTSGSVNEQFFGPGTRLTVL.

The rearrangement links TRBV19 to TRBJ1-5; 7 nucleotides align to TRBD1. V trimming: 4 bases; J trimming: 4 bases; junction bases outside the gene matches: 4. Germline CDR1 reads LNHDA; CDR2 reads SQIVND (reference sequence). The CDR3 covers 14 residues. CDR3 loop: CASSTDRANQPQHF. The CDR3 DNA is TGTGCCAGTAGTACTGACAGGGCAAATCAGCCCCAGCATTTT.

The CDR3 region has the DNA TGTGCCTGGATGGTACAGCGGGGTGAAAAACTGTTTTTT. It translates to CAWMVQRGEKLFF. The rearrangement uses TRBV30 and TRBJ1-4; D remains unclear. Trimming cost V 4 bases and J 7 bases, with 13 bases left between them. The V gene's germline CDR1 is GTSNPN and CDR2 SVGIG (reference sequence). The CDR3 is 13 amino acids.

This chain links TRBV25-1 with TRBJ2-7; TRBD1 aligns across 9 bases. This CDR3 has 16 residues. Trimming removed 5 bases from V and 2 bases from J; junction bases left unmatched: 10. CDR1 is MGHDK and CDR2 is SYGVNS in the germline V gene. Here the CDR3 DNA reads TGTGCCAGCAGTCCCCCCTTGGGGGACAGGGCCTACGAGCAGTACTTC. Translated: CASSPPLGDRAYEQYF.

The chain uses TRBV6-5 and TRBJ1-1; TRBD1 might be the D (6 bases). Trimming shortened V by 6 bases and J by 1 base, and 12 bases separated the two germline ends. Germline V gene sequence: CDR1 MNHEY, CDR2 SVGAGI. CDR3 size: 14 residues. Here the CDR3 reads CASRDPTGNTEAFF. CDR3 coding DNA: TGTGCCAGCAGAGACCCGACAGGGAACACTGAAGCTTTCTTT.

Here the CDR3 DNA reads TGTGCCAGCAGTTTCGGGTTGGACACTGAAGCTTTCTTT. Its translation: CASSFGLDTEAFF. The chain recombines TRBV12-3 or TRBV12-4 with TRBJ1-1; no reliable D call. The CDR3 is 13 amino acids. V lost 3 bases and J 3 bases, leaving 8 bases between the germline ends.

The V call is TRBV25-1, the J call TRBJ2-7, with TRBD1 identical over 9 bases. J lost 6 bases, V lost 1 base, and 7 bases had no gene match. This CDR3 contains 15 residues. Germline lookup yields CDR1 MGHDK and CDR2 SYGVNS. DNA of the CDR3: TGTGCCAGCAGTGAATTTATGGGACAGGGTTCCGAGCAGTACTTC. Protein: CASSEFMGQGSEQYF.

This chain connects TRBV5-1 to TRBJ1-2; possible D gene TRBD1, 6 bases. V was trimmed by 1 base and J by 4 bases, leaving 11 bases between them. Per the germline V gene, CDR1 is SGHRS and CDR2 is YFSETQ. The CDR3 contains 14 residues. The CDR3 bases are TGCGCCAGCAGCTTGACGACAGGCTTCTATGGCTACACCTTC. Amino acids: CASSLTTGFYGYTF.

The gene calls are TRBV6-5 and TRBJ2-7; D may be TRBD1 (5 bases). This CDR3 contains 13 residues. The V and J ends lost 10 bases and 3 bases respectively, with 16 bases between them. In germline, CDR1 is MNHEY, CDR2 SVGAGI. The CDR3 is CATGQDTIYEQYF. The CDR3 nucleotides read TGTGCCACAGGGCAGGACACGATCTACGAGCAGTACTTC.

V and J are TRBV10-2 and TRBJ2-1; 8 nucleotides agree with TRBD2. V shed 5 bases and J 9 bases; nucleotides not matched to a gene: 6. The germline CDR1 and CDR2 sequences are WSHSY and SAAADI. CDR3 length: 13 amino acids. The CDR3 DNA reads TGCGCCAGCAGTTCGACTAGCGAGGGTGAGCAGTTCTTC. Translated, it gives CASSSTSEGEQFF.

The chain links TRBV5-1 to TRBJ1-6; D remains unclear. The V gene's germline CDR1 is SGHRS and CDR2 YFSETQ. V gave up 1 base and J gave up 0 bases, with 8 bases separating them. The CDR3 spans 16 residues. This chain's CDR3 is CASSLTGSSYNSPLHF. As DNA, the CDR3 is TGCGCCAGCAGCTTGACCGGGAGCTCCTATAATTCACCCCTCCACTTT.